One sample yielded the 9 T cell receptor beta chains listed below, sequenced in a study of cytomegalovirus exposure and HLA in healthy donors. Both 60 Vbeta primers and 13 Jbeta primers went into the PCR. The table came from immunoSEQ multiplex PCR; TCRdb's copy has only in-frame clones and leaves some out. The data show around 71,000 clones, about 64% seen once. Sequencing was done on a sample of PBMCs. These receptors came from a man aged 25-45 years in good health and CMV-seropositive.

This clone was counted a few times. V and J are TRBV11-2 and TRBJ2-1, with TRBD1 as a possible D gene (5 bases). Trimming took off 2 bases at V and 5 bases at J, with 10 bases between the two ends. The CDR3 is made up of 14 amino acids. The germline gives CDR1 SGHAT, CDR2 FQNNGV. DNA for the CDR3: TGTGCCAGCAGCTTACAGGGTAGCAACAATGAGCAGTTCTTC. Translating gives CASSLQGSNNEQFF.

The V and J genes are TRBV25-1 and TRBJ2-5, with TRBD1 matching over 8 bases. The trim removed 3 bases at V and 5 bases at J, leaving 8 bases unmatched. The CDR3 consists of 15 residues. Germline V gene data show CDR1 as MGHDK and CDR2 as SYGVNS. The chain's CDR3 is CASSEAGGGGETQYF. CDR3 bases: TGTGCCAGCAGTGAGGCAGGGGGCGGCGGGGAGACCCAGTACTTC.

V usage is TRBV25-1 and J usage is TRBJ2-5; 8 nucleotides line up with TRBD1. The germline V gene has CDR1 MGHDK and CDR2 SYGVNS. This CDR3 region has 14 residues. J gave up 5 bases and V 6 bases, and 8 bases lay outside the gene matches. The CDR3 region is CASREDRARETQYF. The CDR3 region has the DNA TGTGCCAGCAGGGAGGACAGGGCCCGGGAGACCCAGTACTTC.

The chain carries TRBV5-4 and TRBJ2-1; D might be TRBD2 (5 bases). The germline V gene encodes CDR1 SGHNT and CDR2 YYREEE (reference sequence). The ends were cut back, 0 bases at V and 6 bases at J, with 13 bases in the middle. This CDR3 comprises 15 residues. CDR3 loop: CASSLALTSANEQFF. In DNA, the CDR3 is TGTGCCAGCAGCTTGGCGTTAACTAGTGCCAATGAGCAGTTCTTC. Full variable domain (missing parts from reference TRBV5-4 and TRBJ2-1): ETGVTQSPTHLIKTRGQQVTLRCSSQSGHNTVSWYQQALGQGPQFIFQYYREEENGRGNFPPRFSGLQFPNYSSELNVNALELDDSALYLCASSLALTSANEQFFGPGTRLTVL.

This clone was found a few times. V gene TRBV19 combines with J gene TRBJ1-1; D uncertain. This CDR3 is 15 amino acids long. Trimming removed 0 bases from V and 3 bases from J, with 11 bases in between. CDR1 and CDR2 (germline): LNHDA, SQIVND (reference sequence). This CDR3 is CASSIDAGMDTEAFF. DNA of the CDR3: TGTGCCAGTAGTATAGACGCAGGAATGGACACTGAAGCTTTCTTT.

Here the CDR3 DNA reads TGTGCCAGCAGCTCATTAGCGGGAGAGGCAGATACGCAGTATTTT. Translated, it gives CASSSLAGEADTQYF. This chain uses TRBV9 with TRBJ2-3, with 9 bases matching TRBD2. The length of the CDR3 is 15 residues. Germline V gene data show CDR1 as SGDLS and CDR2 as YYNGEE. V was clipped by 4 bases and J by 4 bases; unmatched bases: 7. Complete variable domain (other parts from reference TRBV9 and TRBJ2-3): DSGVTQTPKHLITATGQRVTLRCSPRSGDLSVYWYQQSLDQGLQFLIQYYNGEERAKGNILERFSAQQFPDLHSELNLSSLELGDSALYFCASSSLAGEADTQYFGPGTRLTVL.

This chain uses TRBV7-9 with TRBJ2-5; 11 nucleotides match TRBD2. CDR3 length: 15 residues. J lost 4 bases, V lost 5 bases, and 6 bases had no gene match. CDR1 and CDR2 from the germline V gene are SEHNR and FQNEAQ (reference sequence). CDR3 DNA sequence: TGTGCCAGCAGCCCTCGTCTAGCGGGAGGAGAGACCCAGTACTTC. The encoded protein is CASSPRLAGGETQYF.

V gene TRBV6-6 combines with J gene TRBJ1-5; D remains ambiguous. CDR3 length equals 14 residues. The germline gives CDR1 MNHNY, CDR2 SVGAGI (reference sequence). V was trimmed by 1 base and J by 3 bases, leaving 7 bases between them. The CDR3 DNA reads as TGTGCCAGCAGTTACTGGGCTCTCAATCAGCCCCAGCATTTT. Its translation: CASSYWALNQPQHF.

This chain uses TRBV4-2 with TRBJ2-7; weak D call: TRBD1 (6 bases). The CDR3 runs to 14 residues. Trimming shortened V by 0 bases and J by 5 bases, and 11 bases separated the two germline ends. Germline V gene data show CDR1 as LGHNA and CDR2 as YNFKEQ. This CDR3 is CASSQDTGFDEQYF. DNA of the CDR3: TGTGCCAGCAGCCAAGATACAGGGTTCGACGAGCAGTACTTC.